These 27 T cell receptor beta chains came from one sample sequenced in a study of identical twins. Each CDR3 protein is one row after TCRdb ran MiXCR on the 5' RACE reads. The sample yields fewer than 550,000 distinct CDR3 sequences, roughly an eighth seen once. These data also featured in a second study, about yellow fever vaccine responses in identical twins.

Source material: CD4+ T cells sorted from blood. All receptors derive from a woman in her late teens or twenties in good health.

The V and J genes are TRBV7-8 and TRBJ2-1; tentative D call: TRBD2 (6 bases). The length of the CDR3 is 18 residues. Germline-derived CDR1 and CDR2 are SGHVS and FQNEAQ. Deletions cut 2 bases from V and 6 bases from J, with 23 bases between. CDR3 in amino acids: CASSLRPGETTVSNEQFF. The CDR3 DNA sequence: TGTGCCAGCAGCTTACGGCCGGGAGAAACAACCGTTTCCAATGAGCAGTTCTTC.

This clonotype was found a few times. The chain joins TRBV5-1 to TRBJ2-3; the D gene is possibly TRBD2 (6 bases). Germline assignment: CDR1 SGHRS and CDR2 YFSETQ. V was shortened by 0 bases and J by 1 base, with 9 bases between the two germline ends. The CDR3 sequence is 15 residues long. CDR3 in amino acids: CASSLGGDRTDTQYF. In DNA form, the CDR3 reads TGCGCCAGCAGCTTGGGCGGGGACCGCACAGATACGCAGTATTTT.

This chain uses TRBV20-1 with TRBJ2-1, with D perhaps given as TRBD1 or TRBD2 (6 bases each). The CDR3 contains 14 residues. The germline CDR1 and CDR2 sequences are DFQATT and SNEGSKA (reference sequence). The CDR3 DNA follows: TGCAGCAGACCTGGGGGGCGGATCTACAATGAGCAGTTCTTC. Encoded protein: CSRPGGRIYNEQFF.

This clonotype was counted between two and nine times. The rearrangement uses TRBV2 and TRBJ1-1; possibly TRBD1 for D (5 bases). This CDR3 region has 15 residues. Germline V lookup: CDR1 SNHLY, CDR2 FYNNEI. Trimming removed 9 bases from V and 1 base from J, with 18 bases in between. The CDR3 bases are TGTGCCAGTGTAAGAACCGGGACTGAGAACACTGAAGCTTTCTTT. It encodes CASVRTGTENTEAFF.

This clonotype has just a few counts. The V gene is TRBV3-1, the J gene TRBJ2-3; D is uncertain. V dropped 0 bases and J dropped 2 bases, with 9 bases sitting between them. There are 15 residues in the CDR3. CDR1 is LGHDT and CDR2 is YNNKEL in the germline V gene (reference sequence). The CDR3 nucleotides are TGTGCCAGCAGCCAAGACAAACTGTACACAGATACGCAGTATTTT. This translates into CASSQDKLYTDTQYF.

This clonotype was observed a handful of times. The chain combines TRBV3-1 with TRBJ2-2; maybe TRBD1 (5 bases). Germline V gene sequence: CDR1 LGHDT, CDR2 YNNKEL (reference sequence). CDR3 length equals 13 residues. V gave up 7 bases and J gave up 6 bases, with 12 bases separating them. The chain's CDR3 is CASKGFRSGELFF. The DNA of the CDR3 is TGTGCCAGCAAGGGGTTTCGTTCCGGGGAGCTGTTTTTT.

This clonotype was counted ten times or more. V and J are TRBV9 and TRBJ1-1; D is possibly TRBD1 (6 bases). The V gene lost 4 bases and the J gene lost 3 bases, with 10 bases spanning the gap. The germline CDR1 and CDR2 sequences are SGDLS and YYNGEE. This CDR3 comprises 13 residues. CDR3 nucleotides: TGTGCCAGCAGCCCCCGACAGGACACTGAAGCTTTCTTT. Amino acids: CASSPRQDTEAFF.

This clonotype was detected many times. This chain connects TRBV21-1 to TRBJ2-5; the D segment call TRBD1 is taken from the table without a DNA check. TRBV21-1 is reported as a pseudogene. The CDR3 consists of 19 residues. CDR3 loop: CASSKLGGRTQGITETQYF. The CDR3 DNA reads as TGTGCCAGCAGCAAACTGGGGGGTCGGACCCAGGGGATTACGGAGACCCAGTACTTC.

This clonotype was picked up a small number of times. The CDR3 reads CASSRNPGLMGETQYF. The CDR3 nucleotides are TGTGCCAGCAGCCGAAACCCGGGACTAATGGGGGAGACCCAGTACTTC. The chain joins TRBV3-1 to TRBJ2-5; 7 bases line up with TRBD2. V shed 4 bases, J shed 5 bases, and the junction held 13 bases outside the gene matches. The CDR3 loop spans 16 amino acids. Germline V CDR1 and CDR2: LGHDT, YNNKEL (reference sequence).

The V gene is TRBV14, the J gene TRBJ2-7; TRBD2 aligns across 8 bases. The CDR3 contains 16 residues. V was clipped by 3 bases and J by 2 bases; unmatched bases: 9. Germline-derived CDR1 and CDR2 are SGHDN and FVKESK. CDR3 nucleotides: TGTGCCAGCAGCCATCTTGAGGGACTAGGAACCTACGAGCAGTACTTC. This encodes CASSHLEGLGTYEQYF.

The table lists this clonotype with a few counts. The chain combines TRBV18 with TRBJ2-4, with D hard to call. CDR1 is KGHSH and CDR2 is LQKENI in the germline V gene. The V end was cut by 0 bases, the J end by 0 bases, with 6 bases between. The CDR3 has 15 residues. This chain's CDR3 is CASSPPDLAKNIQYF. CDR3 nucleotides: TGTGCCAGCTCACCACCGGACCTAGCCAAAAACATTCAGTACTTC.

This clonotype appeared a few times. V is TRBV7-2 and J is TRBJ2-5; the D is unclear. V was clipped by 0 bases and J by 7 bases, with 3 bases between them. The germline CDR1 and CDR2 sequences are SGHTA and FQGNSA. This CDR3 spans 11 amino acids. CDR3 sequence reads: CASSLARTQYF. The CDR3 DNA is TGTGCCAGCAGCTTAGCCCGGACCCAGTACTTC.

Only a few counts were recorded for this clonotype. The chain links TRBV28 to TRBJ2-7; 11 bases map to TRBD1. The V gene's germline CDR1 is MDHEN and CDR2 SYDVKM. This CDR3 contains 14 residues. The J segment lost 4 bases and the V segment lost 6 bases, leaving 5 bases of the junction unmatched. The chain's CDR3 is CASRRGQGGYEQYF. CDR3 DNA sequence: TGTGCCAGCAGGCGGGGACAGGGGGGTTACGAGCAGTACTTC.

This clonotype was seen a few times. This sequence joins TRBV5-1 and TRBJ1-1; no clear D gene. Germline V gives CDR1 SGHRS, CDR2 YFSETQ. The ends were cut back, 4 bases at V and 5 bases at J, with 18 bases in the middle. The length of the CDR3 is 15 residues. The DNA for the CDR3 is TGCGCCAGCAGCCAAACAACAGTCGGGAATACTGAAGCTTTCTTT. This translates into CASSQTTVGNTEAFF. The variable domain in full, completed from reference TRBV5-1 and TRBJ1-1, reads KAGVTQTPRYLIKTRGQQVTLSCSPISGHRSVSWYQQTPGQGLQFLFEYFSETQRNKGNFPGRFSGRQFSNSRSEMNVSTLELGDSALYLCASSQTTVGNTEAFFGQGTRLTVV.

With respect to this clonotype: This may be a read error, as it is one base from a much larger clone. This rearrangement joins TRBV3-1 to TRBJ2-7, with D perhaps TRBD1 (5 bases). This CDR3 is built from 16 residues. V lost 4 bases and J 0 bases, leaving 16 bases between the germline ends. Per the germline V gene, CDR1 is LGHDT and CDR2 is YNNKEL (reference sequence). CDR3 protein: CASSRDHTGSSYEQYF. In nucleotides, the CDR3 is TGTGCCAGCAGCCGAGATCACACAGGTAGCTCCTACGAGCAGTACTTC.

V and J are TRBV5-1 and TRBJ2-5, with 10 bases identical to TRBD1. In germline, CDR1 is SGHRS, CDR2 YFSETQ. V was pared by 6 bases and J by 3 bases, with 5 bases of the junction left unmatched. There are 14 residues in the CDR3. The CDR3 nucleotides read TGCGCCAGCACCAAGGACAGGGGGAAAGAGACCCAGTACTTC. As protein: CASTKDRGKETQYF.

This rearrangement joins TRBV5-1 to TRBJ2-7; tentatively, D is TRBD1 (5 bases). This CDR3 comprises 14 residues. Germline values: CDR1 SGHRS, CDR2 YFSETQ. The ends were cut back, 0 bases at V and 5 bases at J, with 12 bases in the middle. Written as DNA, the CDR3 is TGCGCCAGCAGCTTGGCCGCAGGGATCGACGAGCAGTACTTC. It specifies CASSLAAGIDEQYF.

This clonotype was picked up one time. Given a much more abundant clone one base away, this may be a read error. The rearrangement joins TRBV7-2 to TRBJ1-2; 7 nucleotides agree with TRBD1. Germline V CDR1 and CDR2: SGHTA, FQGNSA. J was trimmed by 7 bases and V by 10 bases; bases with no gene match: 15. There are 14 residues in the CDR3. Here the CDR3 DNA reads TGTGCCAACACCAAGACAGGGATAAGTGGTGGCTACACCTTC. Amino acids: CANTKTGISGGYTF.

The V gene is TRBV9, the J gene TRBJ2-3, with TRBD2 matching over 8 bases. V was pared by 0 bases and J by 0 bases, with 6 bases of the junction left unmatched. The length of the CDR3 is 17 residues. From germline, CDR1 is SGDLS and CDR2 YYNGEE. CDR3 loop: CASSVGASGLSTDTQYF. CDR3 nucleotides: TGTGCCAGCAGCGTAGGGGCTAGCGGGCTTAGCACAGATACGCAGTATTTT.

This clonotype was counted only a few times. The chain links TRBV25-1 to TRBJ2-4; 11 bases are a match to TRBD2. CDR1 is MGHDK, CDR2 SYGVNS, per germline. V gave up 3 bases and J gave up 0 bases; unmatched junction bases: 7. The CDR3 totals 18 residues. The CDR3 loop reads CASSDVLTSGGAKNIQYF. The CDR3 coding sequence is TGTGCCAGCAGTGATGTCCTTACTAGCGGGGGAGCCAAAAACATTCAGTACTTC.

The CDR3 sequence: CASRRAGGYPYEQYF. The DNA for the CDR3 is TGTGCCAGCAGAAGAGCGGGGGGCTATCCCTACGAGCAGTACTTC. The gene calls are TRBV6-1 and TRBJ2-7; the match to TRBD2 covers 9 bases. The J segment lost 2 bases and the V segment lost 6 bases, leaving 8 bases of the junction unmatched. The CDR3 spans 15 residues. Germline CDR1 MNHNS, CDR2 SASEGT.

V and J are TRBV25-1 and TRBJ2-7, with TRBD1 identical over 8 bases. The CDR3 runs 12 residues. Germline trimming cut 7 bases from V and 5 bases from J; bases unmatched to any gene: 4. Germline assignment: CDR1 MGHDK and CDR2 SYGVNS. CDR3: CASTPGGNEQYF. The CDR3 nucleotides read TGTGCCAGCACCCCAGGGGGCAACGAGCAGTACTTC.

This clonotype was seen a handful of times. This CDR3 is CASSRYGPFEVNEQFF. The CDR3 DNA follows: TGTGCCAGCTCACGATATGGACCGTTCGAGGTCAATGAGCAGTTCTTC. This chain joins TRBV18 and TRBJ2-1; D is undetermined. CDR3 length equals 16 residues. Per germline, CDR1 KGHSH and CDR2 LQKENI. Trimming cost V 4 bases and J 6 bases, with 19 bases left between them.

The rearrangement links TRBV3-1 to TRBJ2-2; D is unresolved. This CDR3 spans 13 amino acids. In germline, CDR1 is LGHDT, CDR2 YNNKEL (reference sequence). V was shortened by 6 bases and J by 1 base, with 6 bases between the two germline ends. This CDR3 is CASRMGNTGELFF. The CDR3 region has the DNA TGTGCCAGCAGGATGGGGAACACCGGGGAGCTGTTTTTT.

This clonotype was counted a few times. Here the CDR3 DNA reads TGCAGTGCTAGATCGGGACAGGGGGCAAGCTCCTACAATGAGCAGTTCTTC. It translates to CSARSGQGASSYNEQFF. V and J are TRBV20-1 and TRBJ2-1; 12 nucleotides align to TRBD1. The CDR3 length is 17 residues. Looked up from germline, CDR1 is DFQATT and CDR2 is SNEGSKA (reference sequence). After removal of 2 bases from V and 0 bases from J, the junction contained 5 bases not matched to a gene.

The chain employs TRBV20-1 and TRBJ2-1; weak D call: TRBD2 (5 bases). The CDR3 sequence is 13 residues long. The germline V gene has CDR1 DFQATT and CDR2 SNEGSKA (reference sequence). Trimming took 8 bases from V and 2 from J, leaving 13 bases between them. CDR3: CSIRTGTYNEQFF. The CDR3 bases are TGCAGTATAAGGACGGGAACCTACAATGAGCAGTTCTTC.

The CDR3 is CSAHWANSGANVLTF. In nucleotides, the CDR3 is TGCAGTGCTCACTGGGCGAACTCTGGGGCCAACGTCCTGACTTTC. The chain uses TRBV20-1 and TRBJ2-6, with no clear D. The CDR3 consists of 15 residues. V shed 5 bases and J shed 0 bases, with 11 bases lying between them. Germline lookup yields CDR1 DFQATT and CDR2 SNEGSKA (reference sequence).